This T cell receptor beta chain appears in the sequencing data of a study of shared T cell receptors in the human thymus. TCRdb's table, derived via immunoSEQ multiplex PCR, lists solely in-frame clones and lacks some. The sample includes hundreds of thousands of clones, more than 75% seen only once; the top ten take 0.0095% to 0.012%. Losses at the gene ends were 4 bases for V and 4 bases for J; bases not matched to a gene: 12. The CDR3 has 18 residues. Per the germline V gene, CDR1 is SGHRS and CDR2 is YFSETQ. The same data also went into a second study, on human thymus T cells. That work states: Donors were healthy Finnish infants having corrective surgery for congenital heart defects. From resections taken during corrective heart surgery, the thymus tissue was obtained. What appeared biased in thymic and blood repertoires was the usage of V and J genes. In unrelated individuals, thymic repertoires overlapped highly, according to related research.

The J gene is TRBJ2-2, the V gene TRBV5-1; 11 bases are a match to TRBD2. Sequencing input: thymocytes. This TCR came from a boy in the first two years of life with a congenital heart defect. The CDR3 coding sequence is TGCGCCAGCAGCCTTGGCGATAGCGGGAGGGCCGGCACCGGGGAGCTGTTTTTT. Its translation: CASSLGDSGRAGTGELFF.